These 16 T cell receptor beta chains came from one sample sequenced in a study of shared clonotypes between healthy human individuals. Only in-frame clones appear in the TCRdb table, and some are missing; sequencing was by immunoSEQ multiplex PCR. The sample has 650,000 to 700,000 clones, 80% to 95% seen once. Material for sequencing was memory CD8+ T cells from PBMCs. Subset denoted: CD45RO+ cells pooled with CCR7-negative TemRA cells. These receptors all stem from a man between 18 and 29 years old in good health. Some clones in this sample may be carry-over from other donors' samples.

The chain carries TRBV4-1 and TRBJ1-4; the D gene is possibly TRBD1 (5 bases). CDR1 MGHRA and CDR2 YSYEKL come from the germline V gene. Trimming stripped 1 base from V and 10 bases from J, with 13 bases between. CDR3 length: 14 residues. CDR3 protein: CASSQVVTASKLFF. For the CDR3, the DNA is TGCGCCAGCAGCCAAGTAGTGACAGCGTCAAAACTGTTTTTT.

This chain links TRBV29-1 with TRBJ2-1; TRBD1 matches 7 bases. Germline lookup yields CDR1 SQVTM and CDR2 ANQGSEA. The CDR3 contains 14 residues. V trimming: 6 bases; J trimming: 4 bases; junction bases outside the gene matches: 9. CDR3 DNA: TGCAGCGTAACAAACCGGGACAGTTACAATGAGCAGTTCTTC. This codes for CSVTNRDSYNEQFF.

The CDR3 protein is CAWSVTMNTEAFF. In DNA form, the CDR3 reads TGTGCCTGGAGTGTGACCATGAACACTGAAGCTTTCTTT. The chain has TRBV30 and TRBJ1-1; no firm D call. Germline CDR1 is GTSNPN and CDR2 is SVGIG (reference sequence). The CDR3 consists of 13 residues. The germline V and J ends were trimmed by 0 bases and 0 bases, with 5 bases remaining between them. The full variable domain, completed using reference TRBV30 and TRBJ1-1, is SQTIHQWPATLVQPVGSPLSLECTVEGTSNPNLYWYRQAAGRGLQLLFYSVGIGQISSEVPQNLSASRPQDRQFILSSKKLLLSDSGFYLCAWSVTMNTEAFFGQGTRLTVV.

The rearrangement uses TRBV7-9 and TRBJ2-7; 7 bases fit TRBD1. V shed 5 bases and J 2 bases; nucleotides not matched to a gene: 3. CDR3 length: 13 residues. The germline CDR1 and CDR2 sequences are SEHNR and FQNEAQ (reference sequence). The CDR3 loop is CASSATGAYEQYF. The CDR3 DNA reads as TGTGCCAGCAGCGCAACAGGGGCCTACGAGCAGTACTTC.

The chain uses TRBV7-8 and TRBJ2-1, with 12 bases fitting TRBD2. The V gene end was trimmed by 6 bases and the J gene end by 3 bases; junction bases not matched to a gene: 6. The CDR3 runs to 16 residues. The germline V gene encodes CDR1 SGHVS and CDR2 FQNEAQ. CDR3: CASRPPGLAGYNEQFF. CDR3 DNA sequence: TGTGCCAGCAGACCCCCGGGACTAGCGGGCTACAATGAGCAGTTCTTC.

This clone was seen a single time. The V and J genes are TRBV5-6 and TRBJ1-1; D unresolved. V dropped 0 bases and J dropped 7 bases, with 13 bases sitting between them. Germline V gives CDR1 SGHDT, CDR2 YYEEEE. This CDR3 comprises 14 residues. This chain's CDR3 is CASSLGVLSGEAFF. Here the CDR3 DNA reads TGTGCCAGCAGCTTGGGGGTTTTAAGCGGTGAAGCTTTCTTT.

The rearrangement uses TRBV28 and TRBJ2-7; a possible D gene is TRBD2 (5 bases). V lost 6 bases and J 3 bases, leaving 15 bases between the germline ends. Per germline, CDR1 MDHEN and CDR2 SYDVKM. This CDR3 has 14 residues. The CDR3 DNA sequence: TGTGCCAGCAGGGCGGGCTCGATTAACTACGAGCAGTACTTC. This gives the protein CASRAGSINYEQYF.

The chain's CDR3 is CASSRGGYEQFF. CDR3 bases: TGTGCCAGCAGCCGGGGGGGGTATGAGCAGTTCTTC. The gene calls are TRBV27 and TRBJ2-1; 8 positions agree with TRBD2. Losses at the gene ends were 6 bases for V and 8 bases for J; bases not matched to a gene: 3. Germline lookup yields CDR1 MNHEY and CDR2 SMNVEV (reference sequence). The CDR3 totals 12 residues.

The gene calls are TRBV9 and TRBJ1-5, with a weak D call TRBD1 (6 bases). The V gene lost 2 bases and the J gene lost 8 bases, with 14 bases spanning the gap. This CDR3 has 14 amino acids. The germline V gene has CDR1 SGDLS and CDR2 YYNGEE. CDR3 loop: CASSVEGGEEPQHF. The DNA of the CDR3 is TGTGCCAGCAGCGTCGAGGGGGGGGAAGAGCCCCAGCATTTT.

The genes are TRBV29-1 and TRBJ1-1; 7 nucleotides match TRBD1. Germline V gives CDR1 SQVTM, CDR2 ANQGSEA. This CDR3 comprises 13 residues. The DNA for the CDR3 is TGCGCAGCGTTGGGACAGCCGAACACTGAAGCTTTCTTT. The encoded protein is CAALGQPNTEAFF.

The V call is TRBV7-8, the J call TRBJ1-5; D uncertain. Germline-derived CDR1 and CDR2 are SGHVS and FQNEAQ. Trimming cost V 1 base and J 3 bases, with 13 bases left between them. The CDR3 covers 16 residues. CDR3 coding DNA: TGTGCCAGCAGCTTAGGCGGGGTAGGAAACAATCAGCCCCAGCATTTT. Translated: CASSLGGVGNNQPQHF. Based on the CDR3 plus reference TRBV7-8 and TRBJ1-5, the full variable domain is GAGVSQSPRYKVAKRGQDVALRCDPISGHVSLFWYQQALGQGPEFLTYFQNEAQLDKSGLPSDRFFAERPEGSVSTLKIQRTQQEDSAVYLCASSLGGVGNNQPQHFGDGTRLSIL.

V is TRBV27 and J is TRBJ2-3; 7 positions match TRBD2. CDR1 is MNHEY and CDR2 is SMNVEV in the germline V gene (reference sequence). V dropped 2 bases and J dropped 7; count of bases not matched to a gene: 6. The CDR3 runs to 14 residues. CDR3: CASSLAGEVNTQYF. DNA for the CDR3: TGTGCCAGCAGTTTAGCGGGAGAGGTGAATACGCAGTATTTT.

The chain links TRBV27 to TRBJ2-7, with a weak D call TRBD2 (5 bases). Germline V gene lookup returns CDR1 MNHEY and CDR2 SMNVEV (reference sequence). The V end lost 5 bases, the J end lost 7 bases, and 18 bases lay between the germline ends. This CDR3 region has 14 residues. CDR3 sequence: CASSIKRLPWEQYF. CDR3 bases: TGTGCCAGCAGTATCAAACGACTACCATGGGAGCAGTACTTC.

This clone was counted only a few times. The rearrangement links TRBV19 to TRBJ1-1; D is ambiguous. Germline CDR1 and CDR2: LNHDA and SQIVND (reference sequence). The CDR3 is 10 amino acids. V was trimmed by 11 bases and J by 10 bases, leaving 14 bases between them. CDR3 DNA sequence: TGTGCCGCTGGGAGACCTGGAGCTTTCTTT. Translating gives CAAGRPGAFF.

The rearrangement uses TRBV13 and TRBJ1-2, with D uncertain. Trimming cost V 3 bases and J 1 base, with 12 bases left between them. Germline-derived CDR1 and CDR2 are PRHDT and FYEKMQ (reference sequence). This CDR3 has 15 residues. CDR3 protein: CASSLEPMDNYGYTF. The DNA of the CDR3 is TGTGCCAGCAGCTTGGAGCCAATGGATAACTATGGCTACACCTTC.

This clone was found once. This chain links TRBV7-7 with TRBJ2-1; 15 positions agree with TRBD2. V shed 5 bases, J shed 8 bases, and the junction held 7 bases outside the gene matches. There are 16 residues in the CDR3. Germline V gene sequence: CDR1 SSHAT, CDR2 FNYEAQ (reference sequence). The CDR3 sequence is CASSIGLAGGGHEQFF. In nucleotides, the CDR3 is TGTGCCAGCAGCATAGGACTAGCGGGAGGGGGACATGAGCAGTTCTTC.